This record covers a single TCR beta chain. The antigen remains unidentified. Clones were sequenced by immunoSEQ multiplex PCR, and TCRdb holds only the in-frame ones, with some missing. Among over 200,000 clones listed, 90% were seen once. This sample was included in a study of cytomegalovirus exposure and HLA in healthy donors. Trimming left V 3 bases short and J 4 bases short, with 21 bases between. Germline CDR1 is LNHNV and CDR2 is YYDKDF (reference sequence). The CDR3 is 18 residues long. Findings and limits, study-wide: Accounts indicate the classifier identified cytomegalovirus status with strong specificity and sensitivity.

Sequencing was carried out using PBMCs. This chain uses TRBV15 with TRBJ2-2, with D possibly being TRBD1 (6 bases). The TCR originated in a woman aged 18-29 years in good health and CMV-seronegative. CDR3 region: CATSSGRGSHLRTGELFF. CDR3 DNA: TGTGCCACCAGCAGTGGCAGGGGATCTCATTTACGCACCGGGGAGCTGTTTTTT. The full variable domain, in which reference TRBV15 and TRBJ2-2 provide the parts outside the CDR3, is DAMVIQNPRYQVTQFGKPVTLSCSQTLNHNVMYWYQQKSSQAPKLLFHYYDKDFNNEADTPDNFQSRRPNTSFCFLDIRSPGLGDTAMYLCATSSGRGSHLRTGELFFGEGSRLTVL.